Included here is one T cell receptor (beta chain) sequence, with context. The sort gate was single viable CD3+CD4+CD8-CD45RO+ cells for memory CD4+ T cells. CD4+ T cells were isolated by positive magnetic selection. These data originate in a study of memory CD4+ T cells and cytomegalovirus serostatus. As for the study in general: Donors were healthy Belgian adults, 10 or so CMV seropositive and about 24 seronegative.

The method was immunoSEQ multiplex PCR; TCRdb's version includes in-frame clones alone and lacks a portion of them. The sample comprises around 44,000 clones, approximately 80% of which are singletons, and under 8% rests with the top ten. Germline CDR1 and CDR2: SQVTM and ANQGSEA. V was pared by 7 bases and J by 0 bases, with 15 bases between. The CDR3 covers 14 residues. Specimen: memory CD4+ T cells from blood. The receptor was isolated from an adult in good health and CMV-seronegative. This sequence joins TRBV29-1 and TRBJ1-1; the D gene is possibly TRBD1 (5 bases). The CDR3 region has the DNA TGCAGCGCCCGAACAGGAGTTATGAACACTGAAGCTTTCTTT. Its protein product is CSARTGVMNTEAFF.